The 18 T cell receptor beta chains below were found in one sample sequenced in a study of T cell repertoires in cytomegalovirus infection. MiXCR was run by TCRdb on the reads, yielding one entry per CDR3 protein. This table has about 300,000 distinct CDR3 sequences, 20% to 30% appearing once. What was sequenced was PBMCs. These receptor sequences come from a human donor in good health (CMV status not recorded). Some clones in this sample may be carry-over from other donors' samples.

The V call is TRBV15, the J call TRBJ1-5; D possibly corresponds to TRBD1 (5 bases). Trimming removed 3 bases from V and 0 bases from J, with 12 bases in between. Germline assignment: CDR1 LNHNV and CDR2 YYDKDF (reference sequence). The CDR3 runs to 16 residues. The CDR3 DNA follows: TGTGCCACCAGCAGTCTCCAGGGAGGTAGCAATCAGCCCCAGCATTTT. Translation gives CATSSLQGGSNQPQHF.

This clonotype was seen a few times. The chain links TRBV7-2 to TRBJ2-5; the D is unclear. V gave up 1 base and J gave up 4 bases, with 7 bases separating them. CDR3 size: 13 residues. From germline, CDR1 is SGHTA and CDR2 FQGNSA. CDR3 loop: CASSLVRVETQYF. CDR3 in DNA: TGTGCCAGCAGCTTAGTACGGGTAGAGACCCAGTACTTC. Based on the CDR3 plus reference TRBV7-2 and TRBJ2-5, the full variable domain is GAGVSQSPSNKVTEKGKDVELRCDPISGHTALYWYRQSLGQGLEFLIYFQGNSAPDKSGLPSDRFSAERTGGSVSTLTIQRTQQEDSAVYLCASSLVRVETQYFGPGTRLLVL.

This clonotype was observed a handful of times. The chain uses TRBV28 and TRBJ1-5; no firm D call. The CDR3 extends over 15 amino acids. CDR1 MDHEN and CDR2 SYDVKM come from the germline V gene. V was shortened by 3 bases and J by 1 base, with 10 bases between the two germline ends. CDR3 coding DNA: TGTGCCAGCAGTTTCTCAGGCCAGAGCAATCAGCCCCAGCATTTT. Protein sequence: CASSFSGQSNQPQHF. Together with reference TRBV28 and TRBJ1-5, the CDR3 gives the full variable domain: DVKVTQSSRYLVKRTGEKVFLECVQDMDHENMFWYRQDPGLGLRLIYFSYDVKMKEKGDIPEGYSVSREKKERFSLILESASTNQTSMYLCASSFSGQSNQPQHFGDGTRLSIL.

This CDR3 is CASSLSGAGLEQYF. As DNA, the CDR3 is TGTGCCAGCAGTTTATCGGGGGCCGGCCTCGAGCAGTACTTC. The rearrangement links TRBV28 to TRBJ2-7; D may be TRBD1 or TRBD2 (6 bases each). This CDR3 spans 14 amino acids. Germline-derived CDR1 and CDR2 are MDHEN and SYDVKM. The V end was cut by 1 base, the J end by 6 bases, with 13 bases between.

This clonotype has ten or more counts. The chain has TRBV11-2 and TRBJ2-3; 7 bases are shared with TRBD2. Trimming at V came to 0 bases and at J to 5 bases, leaving 5 bases not matched to a gene. From germline, CDR1 is SGHAT and CDR2 FQNNGV. This CDR3 has 15 amino acids. In nucleotides, the CDR3 is TGTGCCAGCAGCTTAGATCTACTAGCGAAAGATACGCAGTATTTT. This sequence encodes CASSLDLLAKDTQYF.

The J gene is TRBJ2-5, the V gene TRBV27; D is perhaps TRBD1 (6 bases). The CDR3 consists of 13 residues. V lost 4 bases and J 3 bases, leaving 9 bases between the germline ends. Germline-derived CDR1 and CDR2 are MNHEY and SMNVEV (reference sequence). CDR3 sequence reads: CASSYRVEETQYF. CDR3 DNA sequence: TGTGCCAGCAGTTACAGGGTTGAAGAGACCCAGTACTTC.

V gene TRBV24-1 combines with J gene TRBJ2-3; D perhaps matches TRBD2 (6 bases). This CDR3 spans 14 amino acids. CDR1 and CDR2 from the germline V gene are KGHDR and SFDVKD. The ends were cut back, 7 bases at V and 5 bases at J, with 15 bases in the middle. The CDR3 region has the DNA TGTGCCACCAGGGATACTAGCACAGGAGATACGCAGTATTTT. It specifies CATRDTSTGDTQYF.

This chain connects TRBV14 to TRBJ1-6, with D unclear. The CDR3 loop spans 14 amino acids. Germline CDR1 and CDR2: SGHDN and FVKESK. V was cut by 3 bases and J by 4 bases, with 7 bases left in between. CDR3 protein: CASSQTFYNSPLHF. The CDR3 DNA reads TGTGCCAGCAGCCAGACATTTTATAATTCACCCCTCCACTTT.

Remarks on this clonotype: This may come from a read error, since a much larger clone is one base off. The chain recombines TRBV4-3 with TRBJ2-1, with a possible D match to TRBD2 (5 bases). From germline, CDR1 is LGHNA and CDR2 YSLEER. The V end was cut by 0 bases, the J end by 5 bases, with 20 bases between. The CDR3 runs to 18 residues. CDR3 loop: CASSQEAPGSGPNNEQFF. The CDR3 nucleotides read TGCGCCAGCAGCCAAGAAGCTCCGGGGAGCGGACCCAACAATGAGCAGTTCTTC.

With regard to this clonotype: A read error is possible here, since a much larger clone lies one base away. V gene TRBV7-3 combines with J gene TRBJ1-1; D not resolved. Germline V gene sequence: CDR1 SGHTA, CDR2 FQGTGA. The CDR3 is 9 amino acids. The CDR3 nucleotides read TGTGCCAGGAACACTGAAGCTCTCTTT. Residues: CARNTEALF.

This clonotype has a handful of counts. V usage is TRBV5-5 and J usage is TRBJ2-2; 8 bases map to TRBD1. V shed 1 base and J 5 bases; nucleotides not matched to a gene: 4. CDR1 SGHKS and CDR2 YYEKEE come from the germline V gene (reference sequence). The CDR3 is 15 residues long. CDR3 nucleotides: TGTGCCAGCAGCTTGCGGGACAGGACTACCGGGGAGCTGTTTTTT. Translated, it gives CASSLRDRTTGELFF.

This clonotype was seen only a few times. The CDR3 here is CASSPRMADSGNTIYF. CDR3 bases: TGTGCCAGCAGTCCCCGAATGGCCGACTCTGGAAACACCATATATTTT. The rearrangement links TRBV12-3 or TRBV12-4 to TRBJ1-3; D is unresolved. V lost 5 bases and J 0 bases, leaving 14 bases between the germline ends. The CDR3 has 16 amino acids.

The V call is TRBV10-3, the J call TRBJ2-7; a weak D match, TRBD1 (6 bases). The CDR3 sequence is 13 residues long. V was shortened by 5 bases and J by 3 bases, with 11 bases between the two germline ends. Germline loops: CDR1 ENHRY, CDR2 SYGVKD. In DNA form, the CDR3 reads TGTGCCATCAGTTCGGACAGATACTACGAGCAGTACTTC. This encodes CAISSDRYYEQYF.

Concerning this clonotype: Just one base apart from a much larger clone, this may be a read error. The chain joins TRBV12-3 or TRBV12-4 to TRBJ2-3; TRBD1 matches at 7 bases. The CDR3 is 18 residues long. The junction had 14 bases not matched to a gene; V was cut back by 5 bases and J by 0 bases. The CDR3 region is CASSKGQRTISSTDTQYF. DNA for the CDR3: TGTGCCAGCAGTAAGGGACAGCGTACAATTTCTAGCACAGATACGCAGTATTTT.

J is TRBJ2-5 and V is TRBV12-3 or TRBV12-4; 16 positions match TRBD2. The CDR3 sequence is 16 residues long. With V trimmed by 5 bases and J by 3 bases, 3 bases remained unmatched. The CDR3 DNA reads TGTGCCAGCAGTGAGGGGACTAGCGGGGGGGAAGAGACCCAGTACTTC. Protein product: CASSEGTSGGEETQYF.

V gene TRBV19 combines with J gene TRBJ2-6; D is unresolved. The CDR3 totals 15 residues. Germline V gene data show CDR1 as LNHDA and CDR2 as SQIVND (reference sequence). The V end was cut by 0 bases, the J end by 2 bases, with 5 bases between. The CDR3 nucleotides read TGTGCCAGTAGTATAGACGGGCCTGGGGCCAACGTCCTGACTTTC. Amino acid sequence: CASSIDGPGANVLTF.

This chain uses TRBV6-2 or TRBV6-3 with TRBJ1-5; 9 nucleotides align to TRBD1. CDR1 and CDR2 from the germline V gene are MNHEY and SVGEGT. The CDR3 totals 15 residues. The trim removed 6 bases at V and 0 bases at J, leaving 3 bases unmatched. The CDR3, as DNA: TGTGCCAGCAGCTCGGACAGGGGTAGCAATCAGCCCCAGCATTTT. As protein: CASSSDRGSNQPQHF.

V gene TRBV4-2 combines with J gene TRBJ2-5; weak D call: TRBD1 (5 bases). The V end was cut by 0 bases, the J end by 5 bases, with 16 bases between. Germline V gene data show CDR1 as LGHNA and CDR2 as YNFKEQ. The CDR3 is 16 residues long. The CDR3 loop reads CASSQDPAQASETQYF. CDR3 coding DNA: TGTGCCAGCAGCCAAGATCCGGCACAGGCTTCGGAGACCCAGTACTTC.